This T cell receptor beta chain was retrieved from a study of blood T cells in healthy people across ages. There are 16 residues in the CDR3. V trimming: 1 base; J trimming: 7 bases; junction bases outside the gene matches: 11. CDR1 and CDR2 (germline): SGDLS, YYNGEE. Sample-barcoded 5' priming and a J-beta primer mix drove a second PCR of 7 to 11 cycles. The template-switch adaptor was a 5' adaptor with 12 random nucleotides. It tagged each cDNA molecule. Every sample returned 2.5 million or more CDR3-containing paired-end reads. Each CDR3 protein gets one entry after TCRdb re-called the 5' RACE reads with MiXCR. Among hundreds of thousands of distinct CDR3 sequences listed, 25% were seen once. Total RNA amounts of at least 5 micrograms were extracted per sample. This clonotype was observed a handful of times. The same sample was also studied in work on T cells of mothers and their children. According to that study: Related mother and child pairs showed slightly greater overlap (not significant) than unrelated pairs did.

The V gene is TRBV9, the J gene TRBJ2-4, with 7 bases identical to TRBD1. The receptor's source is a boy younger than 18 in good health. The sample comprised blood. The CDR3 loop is CASSVRDSSPGNIQYF. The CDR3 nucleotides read TGTGCCAGCAGCGTACGGGACAGCTCCCCGGGGAACATTCAGTACTTC.